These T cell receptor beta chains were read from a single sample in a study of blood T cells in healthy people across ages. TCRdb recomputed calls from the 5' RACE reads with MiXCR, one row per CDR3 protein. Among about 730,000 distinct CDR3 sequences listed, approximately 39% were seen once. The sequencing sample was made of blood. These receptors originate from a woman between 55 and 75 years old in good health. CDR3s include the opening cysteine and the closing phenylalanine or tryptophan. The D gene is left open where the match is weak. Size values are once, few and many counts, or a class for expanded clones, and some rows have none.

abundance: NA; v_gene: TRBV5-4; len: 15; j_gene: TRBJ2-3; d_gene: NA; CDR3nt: TGTGCCAGCAGCAACAGCAAAACTAGCACAGATACGCAGTATTTT; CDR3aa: CASSNSKTSTDTQYF
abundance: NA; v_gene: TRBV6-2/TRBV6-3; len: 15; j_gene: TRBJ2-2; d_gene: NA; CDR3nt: TGTGCCAGCTTGGGTGTGTTTCGCGACACCGGGGAGCTGTTTTTT; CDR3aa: CASLGVFRDTGELFF
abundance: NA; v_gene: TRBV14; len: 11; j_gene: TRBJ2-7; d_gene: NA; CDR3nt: TGTGCCAGCAGCCAAGATGTCGAGCAGTACTTC; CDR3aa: CASSQDVEQYF
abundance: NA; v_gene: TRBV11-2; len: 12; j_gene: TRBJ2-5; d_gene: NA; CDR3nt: TGTGCCAGCAGCCCCGTCCAACAGACCCAGTACTTC; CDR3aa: CASSPVQQTQYF
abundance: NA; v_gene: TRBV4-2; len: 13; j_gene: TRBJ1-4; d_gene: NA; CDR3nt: TGTGCCAGCAGCCAAGAATCCCGGCAGGGACTGTTTTTT; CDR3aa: CASSQESRQGLFF
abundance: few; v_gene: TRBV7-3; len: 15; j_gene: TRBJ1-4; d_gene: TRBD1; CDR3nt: TGTGCCAGCAGCTTAAGTGGGACAGGGGGCGAAAAACTGTTTTTT; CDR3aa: CASSLSGTGGEKLFF
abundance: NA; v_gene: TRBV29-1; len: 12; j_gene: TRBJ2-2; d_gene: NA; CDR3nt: TGCAGCGTTTCTGCGGGGACCGGGGAGCTGTTTTTT; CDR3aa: CSVSAGTGELFF
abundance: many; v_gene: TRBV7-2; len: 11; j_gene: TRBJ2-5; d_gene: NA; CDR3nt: TGTGCCAGCAGCACAAAAGAGACCCAGTACTTC; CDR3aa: CASSTKETQYF
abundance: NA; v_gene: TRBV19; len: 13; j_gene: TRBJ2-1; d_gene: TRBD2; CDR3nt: TGTGCCAGTAGTATAGGACTAGCGAATGAGCAGTTCTTC; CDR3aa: CASSIGLANEQFF
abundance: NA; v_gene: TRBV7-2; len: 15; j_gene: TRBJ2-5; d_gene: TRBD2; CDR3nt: TGTGCCAGCAGCCTAGCGGGAGGGTATACAGAGACCCAGTACTTC; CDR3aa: CASSLAGGYTETQYF
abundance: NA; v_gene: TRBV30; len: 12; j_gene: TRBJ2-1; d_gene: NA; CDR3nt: TGTGCCTGGCGGCCTGGGAGCACTGAGCAGTTCTTC; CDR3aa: CAWRPGSTEQFF
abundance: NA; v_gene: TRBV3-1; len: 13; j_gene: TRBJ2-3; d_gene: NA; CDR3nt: TGTGCCAGCAGCTACCAAGGTGGAGATACGCAGTATTTT; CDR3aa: CASSYQGGDTQYF
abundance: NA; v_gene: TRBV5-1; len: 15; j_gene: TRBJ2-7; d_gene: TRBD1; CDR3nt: TGCGCCAGCAGCTTCCTCGGGCAGGGGGAAAACGAGCAGTACTTC; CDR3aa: CASSFLGQGENEQYF
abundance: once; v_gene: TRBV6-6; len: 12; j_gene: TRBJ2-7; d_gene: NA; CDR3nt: TGTGTCAGCAGTTACGCCTTCTACGAGCAGTACTTC; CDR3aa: CVSSYAFYEQYF
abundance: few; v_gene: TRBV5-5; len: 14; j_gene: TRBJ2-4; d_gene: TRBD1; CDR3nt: TGTGCCAGCAGCAGACGAGGACAGGGAAACATTCAGTACTTC; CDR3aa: CASSRRGQGNIQYF
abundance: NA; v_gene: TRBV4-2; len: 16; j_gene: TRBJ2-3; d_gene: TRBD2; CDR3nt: TGTGCCGGCAGCCAAGGGTCTAGCGGACACACAGATACGCAGTATTTT; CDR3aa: CAGSQGSSGHTDTQYF
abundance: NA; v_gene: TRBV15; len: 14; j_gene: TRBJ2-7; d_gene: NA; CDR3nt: TGTGCCACCAGCAGACAAGGGGGTGGCTACGAGCAGTACTTC; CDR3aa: CATSRQGGGYEQYF
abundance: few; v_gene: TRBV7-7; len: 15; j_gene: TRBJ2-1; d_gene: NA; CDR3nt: TGTGCCAGCAGCCCCCCCGGGGCCTCCTACAATGAGCAGTTCTTC; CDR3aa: CASSPPGASYNEQFF
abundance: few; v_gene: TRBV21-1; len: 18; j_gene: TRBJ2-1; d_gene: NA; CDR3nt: TGTGCCAGCAGCGAATTATGGGAATTAGACAGCTCCTACAATGAGCAGTTCTTC; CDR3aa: CASSELWELDSSYNEQFF
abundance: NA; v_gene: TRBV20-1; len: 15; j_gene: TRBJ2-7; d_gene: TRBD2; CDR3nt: TGCAGTGCTAGATTCCGTGGGCTAGCGGGTGGAGAGCAGTACTTC; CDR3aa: CSARFRGLAGGEQYF
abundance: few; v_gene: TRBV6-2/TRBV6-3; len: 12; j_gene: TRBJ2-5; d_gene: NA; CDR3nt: TGTGCCACCTCCGAGGGGGGGGAGACCCAGTACTTC; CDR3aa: CATSEGGETQYF
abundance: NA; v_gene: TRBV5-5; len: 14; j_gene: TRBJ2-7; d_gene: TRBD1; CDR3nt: TGTGCCAGCAGCTCCACGGGACAGGTCTACGAGCAGTACTTC; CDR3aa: CASSSTGQVYEQYF
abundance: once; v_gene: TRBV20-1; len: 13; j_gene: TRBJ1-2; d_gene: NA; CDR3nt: TGCAGTGCTAGAGATCAGCAGTCCTATGGCTACACCTTC; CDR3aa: CSARDQQSYGYTF
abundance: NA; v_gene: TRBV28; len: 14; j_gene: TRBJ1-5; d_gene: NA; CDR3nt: TGTGCCAGCAGCCATCTGGGGGGCGAACAGCCCCAGCATTTT; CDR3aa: CASSHLGGEQPQHF
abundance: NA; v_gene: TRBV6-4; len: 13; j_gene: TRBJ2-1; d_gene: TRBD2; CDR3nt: TGTGCCAGCAGTCTTAGCGGGTTTAATGAGCAGTTCTTC; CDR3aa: CASSLSGFNEQFF
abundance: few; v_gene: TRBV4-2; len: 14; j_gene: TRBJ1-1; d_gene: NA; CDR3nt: TGTGCCAGCAGGGGGCTTGGCCTGAACACTGAAGCTTTCTTT; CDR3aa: CASRGLGLNTEAFF
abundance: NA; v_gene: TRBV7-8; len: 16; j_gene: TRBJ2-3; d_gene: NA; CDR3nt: TGTGCCAGCAGCTTAGGTGTGGGAGTCAAACCAGATACGCAGTATTTT; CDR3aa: CASSLGVGVKPDTQYF
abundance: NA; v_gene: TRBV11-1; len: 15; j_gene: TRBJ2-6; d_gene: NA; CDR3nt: TGTGCCAGCAGCAACAGGGTTGCGGGGGCCAACGTCCTGACTTTC; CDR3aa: CASSNRVAGANVLTF
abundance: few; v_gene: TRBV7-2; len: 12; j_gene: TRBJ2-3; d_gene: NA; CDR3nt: TGTGCCAGCCGCAAAAGCACAGATACGCAGTATTTT; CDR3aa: CASRKSTDTQYF
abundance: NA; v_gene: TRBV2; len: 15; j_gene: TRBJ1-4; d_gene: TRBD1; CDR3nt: TGTGCCAGCAGTCTACAGGGGACGGCTAATGAAAAACTGTTTTTT; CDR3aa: CASSLQGTANEKLFF
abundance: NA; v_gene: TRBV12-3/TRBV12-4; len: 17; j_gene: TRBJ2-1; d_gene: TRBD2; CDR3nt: TGTGCCAGCAGTTCCAGCCGACTAGCGGGAACCTACAATGAGAAGTTCTTC; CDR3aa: CASSSSRLAGTYNEKFF
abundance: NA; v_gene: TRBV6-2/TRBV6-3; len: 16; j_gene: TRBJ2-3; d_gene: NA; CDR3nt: TGTGCCAGCAGTTACTCGGCAGGGGCGGGCACAGATACGCAGTATTTT; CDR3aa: CASSYSAGAGTDTQYF
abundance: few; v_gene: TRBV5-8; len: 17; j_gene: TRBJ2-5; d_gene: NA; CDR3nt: TGTGCCAGCAGCTTGTACACCGCGGGCGAAGGTTTGAATGAGCAGTACTTC; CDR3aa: CASSLYTAGEGLNEQYF
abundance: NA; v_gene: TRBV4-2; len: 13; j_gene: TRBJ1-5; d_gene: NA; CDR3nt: TGTGCCAGCAGCCAGGCGGGAAATCAGCCCCAGCATTTT; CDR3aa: CASSQAGNQPQHF
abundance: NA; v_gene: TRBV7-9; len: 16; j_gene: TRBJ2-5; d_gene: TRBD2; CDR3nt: TGTGCCAGCAGCTTAGACGCGGGGGGGCACTCGGATGAGCAGTACTTC; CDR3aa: CASSLDAGGHSDEQYF
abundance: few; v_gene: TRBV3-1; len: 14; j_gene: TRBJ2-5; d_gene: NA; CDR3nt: TGTGCCAGCAGCCACCCCAGGGCTCGGGAGACCCAGTACTTC; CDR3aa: CASSHPRARETQYF
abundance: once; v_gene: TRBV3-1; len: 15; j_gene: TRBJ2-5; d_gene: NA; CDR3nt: TGTGCCAGCAGCCAAGTTCGGGCGGGGTCCCAGACCCAGTACTTC; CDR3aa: CASSQVRAGSQTQYF
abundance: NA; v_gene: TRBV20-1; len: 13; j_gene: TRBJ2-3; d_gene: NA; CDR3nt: TGCAGTGCTAGCGGCGGGATTGCAGATACGCAGTATTTT; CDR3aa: CSASGGIADTQYF
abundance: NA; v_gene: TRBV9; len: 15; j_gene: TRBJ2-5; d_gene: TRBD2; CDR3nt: TGTGCCAGCAGTCCCACTGGACTAGCAGGCAATGAGCAGTACTTC; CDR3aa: CASSPTGLAGNEQYF
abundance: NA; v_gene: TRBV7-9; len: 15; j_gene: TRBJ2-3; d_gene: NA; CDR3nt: TGTGCCAGCAGCCCGCGATTCGAGGGGTCCGATACGCAGTATTTT; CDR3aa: CASSPRFEGSDTQYF
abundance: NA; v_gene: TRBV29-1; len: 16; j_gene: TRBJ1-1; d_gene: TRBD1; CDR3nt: TGCAGCTCAAAGGGGGGCGACAGGGCGGGGAACACTGAAGCTTTCTTT; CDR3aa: CSSKGGDRAGNTEAFF
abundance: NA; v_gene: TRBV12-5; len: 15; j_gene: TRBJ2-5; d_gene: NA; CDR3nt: TGTGCTAGTGGCCTCCCCGGGTCCGGGCAAGAGACCCAGTACTTC; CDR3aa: CASGLPGSGQETQYF
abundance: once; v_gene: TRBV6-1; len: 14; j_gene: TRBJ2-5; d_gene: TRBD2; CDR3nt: TGTGCCAGCAAGGGACTAGCGGGAGTAGGTGAGCAGTACTTC; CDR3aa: CASKGLAGVGEQYF
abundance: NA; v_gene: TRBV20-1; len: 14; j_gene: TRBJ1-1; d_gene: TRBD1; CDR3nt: TGCAGTGCTCGCTACCAGGGGGGCCCCACTGAAGCTTTCTTT; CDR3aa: CSARYQGGPTEAFF
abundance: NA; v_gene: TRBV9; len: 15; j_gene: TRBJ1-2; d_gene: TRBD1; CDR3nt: TGTGCCAGCAGCACAGACAGGGGGGCTAACCATGGCTACACCTTC; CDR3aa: CASSTDRGANHGYTF